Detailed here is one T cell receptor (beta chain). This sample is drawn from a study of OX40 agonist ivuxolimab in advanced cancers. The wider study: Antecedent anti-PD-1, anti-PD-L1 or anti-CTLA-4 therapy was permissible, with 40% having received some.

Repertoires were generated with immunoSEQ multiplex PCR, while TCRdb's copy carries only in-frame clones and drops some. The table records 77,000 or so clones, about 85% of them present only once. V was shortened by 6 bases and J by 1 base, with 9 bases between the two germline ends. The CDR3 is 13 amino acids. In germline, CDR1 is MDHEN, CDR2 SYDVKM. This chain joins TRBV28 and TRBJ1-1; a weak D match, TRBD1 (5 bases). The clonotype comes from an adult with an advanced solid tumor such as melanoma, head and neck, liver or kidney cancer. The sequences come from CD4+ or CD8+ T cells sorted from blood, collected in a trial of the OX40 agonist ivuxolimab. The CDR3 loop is CASRWDGNTEAFF. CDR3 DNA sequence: TGTGCCAGCAGGTGGGACGGGAACACTGAAGCTTTCTTT.